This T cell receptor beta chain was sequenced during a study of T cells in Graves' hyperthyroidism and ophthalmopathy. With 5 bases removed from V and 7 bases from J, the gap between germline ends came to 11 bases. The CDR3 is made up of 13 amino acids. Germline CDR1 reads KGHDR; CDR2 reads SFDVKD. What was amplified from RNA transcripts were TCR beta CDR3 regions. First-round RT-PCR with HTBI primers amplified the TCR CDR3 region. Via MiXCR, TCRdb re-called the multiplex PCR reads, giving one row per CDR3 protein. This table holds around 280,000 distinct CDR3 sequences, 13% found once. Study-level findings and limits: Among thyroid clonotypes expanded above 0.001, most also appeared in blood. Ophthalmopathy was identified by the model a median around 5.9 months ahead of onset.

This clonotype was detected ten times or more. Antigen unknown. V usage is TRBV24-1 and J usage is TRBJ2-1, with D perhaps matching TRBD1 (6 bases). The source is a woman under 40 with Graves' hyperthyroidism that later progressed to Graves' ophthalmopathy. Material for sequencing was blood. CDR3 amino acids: CATSADRRNEQFF. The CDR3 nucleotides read TGTGCCACCAGTGCAGACAGGCGGAATGAGCAGTTCTTC.